This TCR beta chain derives from a study of T-cell memory formation after mild COVID-19 (dated by TCRdb to the early 2020s). As for the study more broadly: Most TCR sequence clusters were specific to one of the two donors. In a couple of donors, T-cell clones that expanded and contracted after mild COVID-19 were tracked by sequencing TCRalpha and TCRbeta repertoires over time. Two young, previously healthy adult volunteers made up the cohort, one male and one female. The research as a whole found: Clones that contracted from day 15 to 85 showed balanced CD4/CD8 phenotypes, whereas a second wave of clones that expanded from day 15 to 37 leaned towards CD4+. The study included only a couple of mild cases, and larger cohorts that include severe cases with pre-infection samples were judged to be necessary. SARS-CoV-2 specificity of the second-wave clones peaking on day 37 was not confirmed. The detection of some responding clones in pre-infection memory suggests that pre-existing cross-reactive memory T cells joined the SARS-CoV-2 response. Contracting CD4+ clones were located mainly in the CM and EM memory subsets, whereas CD8+ clones were found to be enriched in EMRA.

Ficoll-Paque density gradient centrifugation was used to isolate PBMCs. About this clonotype: The target of this receptor is not known. No base quality information exists; no much larger clone differs at one position.

Sequencer: Illumina NovaSeq 6000. TCRalpha and TCRbeta cDNA libraries were constructed by 5'RACE with constant-segment primers, with sample barcodes and unique molecular identifiers being introduced. Trizol reagent was used to extract RNA from every sample. The libraries were amplified in two PCR steps, and the second step added a second sample barcode and Illumina TruSeq adapters. Sequencing of libraries was performed on an Illumina NovaSeq with 2 x 150 bp paired-end reads. The original methods were these. With migec v1.2.7, reads were demultiplexed and then collapsed into UMI-guided consensus sequences. Using mixcr v2.1.11, UMI consensuses were aligned to TRA and TRB V and J templates and then assembled into clonotypes. A clonotype was counted as expanded or contracted only if both edgeR and NoisET called the change significant, with noise models trained on biological replicates. For edgeR calls, the thresholds were a false discovery rate-adjusted p below 0.01 and a log2 fold-change of 1. As an exploratory analysis of dynamics, max-normalized trajectories of the 1000 most abundant clonotypes were examined by PCA with hierarchical clustering. Separately sequenced CD4+ and CD8+ repertoires were used to assign a CD4 or CD8 phenotype to each responding clone. The raw public reads went through TCRdb reprocessing: fastp at Q25, MiXCR clone calling, in-frame beta chains kept. Each CDR3 protein appears once, grouped with its most common genes and DNA. Here the V and J calls rest on TCRdb's processing, not on the authors' analysis. This sample has tens of thousands of distinct CDR3 sequences in its table, and about a quarter of those were observed once. The ten biggest clones cover 43% of the sample.

V is trimmed back by 5 bases and J by 3 bases, and the junction contains 8 bases that no gene match accounts for. CDR3 length: 16 amino acids, cysteine to phenylalanine. Kept here is only the CDR3 DNA, which spans 48 bases and is read in frame from base 1. This TCR came from a young man who had mild COVID-19 (a few samples of this study predate the infection). The sample titles of this study are shuffled in the database, so cell type and time point are left out; the donor was told from shared clones. The specimen was PBMCs or a T cell subset sorted from them (not recorded which). This receptor chain uses TRBV12-3 or TRBV12-4 and TRBJ2-2; TRBD2 fits 8 bases in the junction. The DNA is as follows: TGTGCCAGCAGTCCCGGGGGGGGTGCGGACACCGGGGAGCTGTTTTTT. It specifies CASSPGGGADTGELFF.